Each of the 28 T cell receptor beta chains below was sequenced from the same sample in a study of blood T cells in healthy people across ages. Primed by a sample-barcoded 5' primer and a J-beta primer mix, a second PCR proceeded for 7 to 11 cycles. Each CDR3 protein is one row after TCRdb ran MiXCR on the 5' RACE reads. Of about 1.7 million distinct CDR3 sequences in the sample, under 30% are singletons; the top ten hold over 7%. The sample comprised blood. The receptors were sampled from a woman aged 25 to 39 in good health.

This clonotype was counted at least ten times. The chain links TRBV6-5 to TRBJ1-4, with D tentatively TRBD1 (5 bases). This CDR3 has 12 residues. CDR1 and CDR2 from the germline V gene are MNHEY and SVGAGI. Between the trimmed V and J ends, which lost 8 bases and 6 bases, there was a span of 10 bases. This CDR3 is CASSRDDEKLFF. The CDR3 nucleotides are TGTGCCAGCTCCCGGGACGATGAAAAACTGTTTTTT.

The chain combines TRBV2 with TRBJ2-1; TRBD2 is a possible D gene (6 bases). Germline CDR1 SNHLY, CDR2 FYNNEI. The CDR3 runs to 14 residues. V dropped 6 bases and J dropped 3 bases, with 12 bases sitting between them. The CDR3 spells CASRPGVDYNEQFF. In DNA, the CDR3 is TGTGCCAGCAGACCGGGGGTCGACTACAATGAGCAGTTCTTC.

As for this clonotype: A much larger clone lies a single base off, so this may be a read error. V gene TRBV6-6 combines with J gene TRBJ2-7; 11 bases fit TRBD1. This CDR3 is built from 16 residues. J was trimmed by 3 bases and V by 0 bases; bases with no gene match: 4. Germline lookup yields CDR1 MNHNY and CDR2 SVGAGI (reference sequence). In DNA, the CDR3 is TGTGCCAGCAGTTACTCCTACGGGACAGGGGGCTACGAGCAGTACTTC. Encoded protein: CASSYSYGTGGYEQYF.

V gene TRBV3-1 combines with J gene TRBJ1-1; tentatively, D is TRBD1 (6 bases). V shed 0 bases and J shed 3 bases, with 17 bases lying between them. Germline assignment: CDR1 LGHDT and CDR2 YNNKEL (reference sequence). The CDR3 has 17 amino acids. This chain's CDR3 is CASSQDIGKGEDTEAFF. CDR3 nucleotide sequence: TGTGCCAGCAGCCAAGATATTGGTAAGGGGGAAGACACTGAAGCTTTCTTT.

CDR3 sequence (DNA): TGCAGTGCTAGTCGGCCGGGCCTCAATGAGCAGTTCTTC. It yields the protein CSASRPGLNEQFF. The chain joins TRBV20-1 to TRBJ2-1, with D uncertain. Trimming left V 3 bases short and J 6 bases short, with 12 bases between. CDR3 size: 13 residues. Germline CDR1 DFQATT, CDR2 SNEGSKA (reference sequence).

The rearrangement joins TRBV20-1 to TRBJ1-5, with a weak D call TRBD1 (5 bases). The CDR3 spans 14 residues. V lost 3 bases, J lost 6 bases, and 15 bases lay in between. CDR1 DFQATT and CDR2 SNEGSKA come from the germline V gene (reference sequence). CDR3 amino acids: CSASMVRVGQPQHF. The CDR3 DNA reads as TGCAGTGCTAGTATGGTCAGGGTCGGTCAGCCCCAGCATTTT.

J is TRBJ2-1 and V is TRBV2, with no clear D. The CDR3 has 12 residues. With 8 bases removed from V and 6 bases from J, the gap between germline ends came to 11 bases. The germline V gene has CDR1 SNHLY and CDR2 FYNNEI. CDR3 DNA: TGTGCCAGCGGTGGACCAGCCAATGAGCAGTTCTTC. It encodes CASGGPANEQFF.

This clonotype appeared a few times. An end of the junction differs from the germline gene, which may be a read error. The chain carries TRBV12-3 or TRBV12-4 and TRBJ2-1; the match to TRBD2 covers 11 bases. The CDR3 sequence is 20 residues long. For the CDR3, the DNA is TGTGCCGGCAGAGGGGCTGACGGACTAGCGGGCCTGAGCTCCTACAATGAGCAGTTCTTC. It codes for CAGRGADGLAGLSSYNEQFF.

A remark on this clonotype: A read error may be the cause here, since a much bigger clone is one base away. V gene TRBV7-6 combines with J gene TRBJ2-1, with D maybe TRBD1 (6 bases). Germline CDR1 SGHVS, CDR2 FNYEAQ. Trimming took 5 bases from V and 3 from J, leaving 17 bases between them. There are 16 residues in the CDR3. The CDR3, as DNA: TGTGCCAGCAGCGCAGTAGAGACAGGACTCTACAATGAGCAGTTCTTC. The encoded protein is CASSAVETGLYNEQFF.

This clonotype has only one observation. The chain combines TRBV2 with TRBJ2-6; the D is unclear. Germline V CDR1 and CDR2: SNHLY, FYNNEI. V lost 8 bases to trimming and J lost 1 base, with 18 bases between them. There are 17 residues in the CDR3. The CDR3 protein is CASCVGNNLSGANVLTF. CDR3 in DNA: TGTGCCAGCTGTGTAGGAAACAACCTTTCTGGGGCCAACGTCCTGACTTTC.

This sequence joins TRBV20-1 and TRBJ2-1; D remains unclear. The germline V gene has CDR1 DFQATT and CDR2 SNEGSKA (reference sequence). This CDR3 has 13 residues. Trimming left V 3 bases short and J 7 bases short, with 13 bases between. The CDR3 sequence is CSARMAGDNEQFF. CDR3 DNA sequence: TGCAGTGCTAGGATGGCAGGCGATAATGAGCAGTTCTTC.

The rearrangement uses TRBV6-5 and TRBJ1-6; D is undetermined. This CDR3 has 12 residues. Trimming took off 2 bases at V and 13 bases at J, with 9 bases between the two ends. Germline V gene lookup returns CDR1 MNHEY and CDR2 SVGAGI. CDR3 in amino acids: CASSYDPSPLHF. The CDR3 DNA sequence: TGTGCCAGCAGTTACGACCCCTCGCCCCTCCACTTT.

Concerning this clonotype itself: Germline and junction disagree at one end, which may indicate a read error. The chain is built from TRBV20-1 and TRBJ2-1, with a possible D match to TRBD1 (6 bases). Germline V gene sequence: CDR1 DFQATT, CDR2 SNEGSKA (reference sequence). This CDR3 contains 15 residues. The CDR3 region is CGASRPGQLLDEQFF. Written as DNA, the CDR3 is TGCGGTGCTAGTCGTCCGGGACAACTTTTGGATGAGCAGTTCTTC.

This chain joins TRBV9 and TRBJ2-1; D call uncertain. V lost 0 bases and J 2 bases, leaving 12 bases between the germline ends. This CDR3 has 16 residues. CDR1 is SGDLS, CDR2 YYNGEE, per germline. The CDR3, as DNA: TGTGCCAGCAGCGTAGGCTCTGGACGTACCTACAATGAGCAGTTCTTC. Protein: CASSVGSGRTYNEQFF.

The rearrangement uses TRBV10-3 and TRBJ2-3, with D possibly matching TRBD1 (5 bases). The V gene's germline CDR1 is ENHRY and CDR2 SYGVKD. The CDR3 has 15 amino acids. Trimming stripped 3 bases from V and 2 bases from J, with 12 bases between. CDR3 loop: CAISDGAGSTDTQYF. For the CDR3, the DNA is TGTGCCATCAGTGATGGGGCAGGCTCCACAGATACGCAGTATTTT.

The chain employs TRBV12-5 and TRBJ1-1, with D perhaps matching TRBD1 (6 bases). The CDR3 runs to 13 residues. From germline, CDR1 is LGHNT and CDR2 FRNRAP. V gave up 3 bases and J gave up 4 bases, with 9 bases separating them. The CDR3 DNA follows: TGTGCTAGTGGTTTCTCGACAGGCACTGAAGCTTTCTTT. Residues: CASGFSTGTEAFF.

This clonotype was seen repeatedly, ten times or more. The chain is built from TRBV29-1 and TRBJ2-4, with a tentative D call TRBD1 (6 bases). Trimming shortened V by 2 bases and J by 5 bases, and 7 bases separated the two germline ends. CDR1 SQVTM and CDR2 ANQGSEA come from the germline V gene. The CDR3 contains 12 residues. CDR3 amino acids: CSVETGQNIQYF. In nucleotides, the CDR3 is TGCAGCGTTGAAACAGGGCAAAACATTCAGTACTTC.

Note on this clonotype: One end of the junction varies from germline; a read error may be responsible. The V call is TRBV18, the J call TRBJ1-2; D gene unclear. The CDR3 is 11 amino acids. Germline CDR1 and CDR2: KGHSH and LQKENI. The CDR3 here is CVSSLQDGYTF. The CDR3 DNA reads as TGTGTCAGCTCACTGCAGGATGGCTACACCTTC. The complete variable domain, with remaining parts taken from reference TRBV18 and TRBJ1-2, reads NAGVMQNPRHLVRRRGQEARLRCSPMKGHSHVYWYRQLPEEGLKFMVYLQKENIIDESGMPKERFSAEFPKEGPSILRIQQVVRGDSAAYFCVSSLQDGYTFGSGTRLTVV.

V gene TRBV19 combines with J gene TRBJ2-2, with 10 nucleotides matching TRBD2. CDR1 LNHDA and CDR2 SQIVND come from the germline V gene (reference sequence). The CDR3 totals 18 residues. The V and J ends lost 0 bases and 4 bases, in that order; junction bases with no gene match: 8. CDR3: CASSIEGSGGRTTGELFF. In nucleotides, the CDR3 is TGTGCCAGTAGTATAGAGGGTAGCGGGGGGCGTACCACCGGGGAGCTGTTTTTT.

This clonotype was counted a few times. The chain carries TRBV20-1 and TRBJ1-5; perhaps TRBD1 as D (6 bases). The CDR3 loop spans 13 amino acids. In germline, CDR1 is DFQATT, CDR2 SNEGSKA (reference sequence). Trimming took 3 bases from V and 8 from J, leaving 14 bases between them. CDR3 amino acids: CSASPPEGEPQHF. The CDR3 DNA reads TGCAGTGCTAGCCCGCCCGAGGGGGAGCCCCAGCATTTT.

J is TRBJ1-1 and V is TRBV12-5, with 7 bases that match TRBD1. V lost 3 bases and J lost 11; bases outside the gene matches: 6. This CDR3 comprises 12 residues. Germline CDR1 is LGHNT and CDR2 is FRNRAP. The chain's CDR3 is CASGLAEGAAFF. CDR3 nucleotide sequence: TGTGCTAGTGGTTTAGCGGAGGGGGCGGCTTTCTTT.

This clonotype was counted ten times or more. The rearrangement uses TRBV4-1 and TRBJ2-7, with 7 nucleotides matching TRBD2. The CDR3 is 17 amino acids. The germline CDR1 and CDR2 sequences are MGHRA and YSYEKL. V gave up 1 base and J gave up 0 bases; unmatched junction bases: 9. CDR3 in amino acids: CASSQVPPGGSSYEQYF. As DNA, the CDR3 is TGCGCCAGCAGCCAAGTTCCCCCCGGGGGGAGCTCCTACGAGCAGTACTTC.

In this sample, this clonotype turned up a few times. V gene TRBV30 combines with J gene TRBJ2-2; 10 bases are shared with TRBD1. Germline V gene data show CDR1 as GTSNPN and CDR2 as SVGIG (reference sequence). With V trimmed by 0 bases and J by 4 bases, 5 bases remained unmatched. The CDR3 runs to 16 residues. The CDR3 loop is CAWSVSGQGTTGELFF. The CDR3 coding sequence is TGTGCCTGGAGTGTATCGGGACAGGGGACCACCGGGGAGCTGTTTTTT.

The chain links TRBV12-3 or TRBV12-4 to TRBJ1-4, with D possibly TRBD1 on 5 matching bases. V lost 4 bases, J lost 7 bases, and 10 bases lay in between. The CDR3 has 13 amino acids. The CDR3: CASSSRVVEKLFF. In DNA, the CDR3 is TGTGCCAGCAGTTCCAGGGTCGTTGAAAAACTGTTTTTT.

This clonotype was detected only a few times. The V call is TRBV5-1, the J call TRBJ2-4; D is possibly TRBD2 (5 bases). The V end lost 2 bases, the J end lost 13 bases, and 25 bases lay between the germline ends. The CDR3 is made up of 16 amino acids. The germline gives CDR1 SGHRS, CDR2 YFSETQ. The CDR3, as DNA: TGCGCCAGCAGCTTTTCAGTTGCCCCAAGCCCCTGGGAGCAGTACTTC. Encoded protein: CASSFSVAPSPWEQYF.

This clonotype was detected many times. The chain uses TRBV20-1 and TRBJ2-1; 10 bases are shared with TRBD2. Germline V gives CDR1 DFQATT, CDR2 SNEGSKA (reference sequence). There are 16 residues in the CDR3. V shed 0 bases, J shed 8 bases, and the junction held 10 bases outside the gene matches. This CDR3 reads CSARDGSGRAIDEQFF. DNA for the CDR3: TGCAGTGCTAGAGATGGGAGCGGGAGGGCCATCGATGAGCAGTTCTTC.

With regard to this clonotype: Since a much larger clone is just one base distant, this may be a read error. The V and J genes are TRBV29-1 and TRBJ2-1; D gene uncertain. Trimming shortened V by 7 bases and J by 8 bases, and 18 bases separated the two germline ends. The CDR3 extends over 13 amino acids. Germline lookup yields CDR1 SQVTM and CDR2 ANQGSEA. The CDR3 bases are TGCAGCGGGGCGAGCGAGGTGGGCGATGAGCAGTTCTTC. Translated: CSGASEVGDEQFF.

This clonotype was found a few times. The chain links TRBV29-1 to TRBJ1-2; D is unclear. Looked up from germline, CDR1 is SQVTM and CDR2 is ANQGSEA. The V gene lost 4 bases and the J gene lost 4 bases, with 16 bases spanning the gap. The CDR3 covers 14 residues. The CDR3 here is CSVAETGVIYGYTF. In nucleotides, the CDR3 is TGCAGCGTTGCCGAGACTGGGGTAATCTATGGCTACACCTTC.